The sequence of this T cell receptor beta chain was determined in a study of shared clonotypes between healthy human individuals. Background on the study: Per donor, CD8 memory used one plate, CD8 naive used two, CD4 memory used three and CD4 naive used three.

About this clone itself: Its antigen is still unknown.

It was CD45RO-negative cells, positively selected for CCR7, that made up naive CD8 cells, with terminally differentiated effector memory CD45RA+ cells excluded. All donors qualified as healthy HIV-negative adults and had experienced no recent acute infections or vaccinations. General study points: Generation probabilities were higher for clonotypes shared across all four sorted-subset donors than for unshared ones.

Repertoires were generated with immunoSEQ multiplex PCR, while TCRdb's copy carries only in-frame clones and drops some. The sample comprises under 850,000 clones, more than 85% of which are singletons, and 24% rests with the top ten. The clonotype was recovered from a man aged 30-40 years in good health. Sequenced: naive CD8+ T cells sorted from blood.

CDR3 residues: CASSKGKAKGDTQYF. CDR3 DNA sequence: TGTGCCAGCAGTAAGGGGAAAGCCAAGGGAGATACGCAGTATTTT. The V call is TRBV28, the J call TRBJ2-3, with D possibly matching TRBD1 (5 bases). V was shortened by 5 bases and J by 5 bases, with 17 bases between the two germline ends. In germline, CDR1 is MDHEN, CDR2 SYDVKM. The CDR3 runs 15 residues.